This record looks at one T cell receptor (beta chain) sequence and its context. In germline, CDR1 is SNHLY, CDR2 FYNNEI. Trimming took 4 bases from V and 9 from J, leaving 22 bases between them. This CDR3 spans 15 amino acids. This sample was taken from a study of blood T cell repertoires in COVID-19. Study-wide background: The United States, Italy and Spain supplied acute and convalescent COVID-19 samples. The analysed material was cDNA or gDNA that came from T cells, B-cell-depleted T cells, or PBMCs.

Data came from immunoSEQ multiplex PCR; TCRdb stores just in-frame clones and leaves some out. Of about 280,000 clones listed, around 88% were seen once; the top ten hold about 4.6%. The TCR comes from a man between 35 and 55 years old with acute or convalescent COVID-19. The V call is TRBV2, the J call TRBJ2-7, with D tentatively TRBD1 (5 bases). What was sequenced was peripheral blood. CDR3 bases: TGTGCCAGCAGTGTATTCAGGGCCGCCACCCTAGTGCAGTACTTC. Residues: CASSVFRAATLVQYF.